This record looks at one T cell receptor beta chain sequence and its context. Methods used by the authors: Amplification with reference gene primers provided the estimates of nucleated cell counts. The protocol was immunoSEQ multiplex PCR, while the TCRdb copy is restricted to in-frame clones and leaves out a portion. V and J calls and clone size follow that table, whereas D and trimming were derived from the DNA. Among roughly 64,000 clones listed, approximately 86% were seen once. Germline lookup yields CDR1 SGHVS and CDR2 FNYEAQ. This CDR3 has 15 amino acids. V lost 6 bases and J lost 4; bases outside the gene matches: 8. The data were obtained in a study of blood T cell repertoires in COVID-19.

The genes are TRBV7-6 and TRBJ2-5, with 10 positions matching TRBD2. The sample comprised peripheral blood. This TCR came from a man in his forties with acute or convalescent COVID-19. The CDR3 spells CASSFSGGRGETQYF. For the CDR3, the DNA is TGTGCCAGCAGTTTTAGCGGGGGGAGAGGAGAGACCCAGTACTTC. Based on the CDR3 plus reference TRBV7-6 and TRBJ2-5, the full variable domain is GAGVSQSPRYKVTKRGQDVALRCDPISGHVSLYWYRQALGQGPEFLTYFNYEAQQDKSGLPNDRFSAERPEGSISTLTIQRTEQRDSAMYRCASSFSGGRGETQYFGPGTRLLVL.